The 32 T cell receptor beta chains below were found in one sample sequenced in a study of Ad26.COV2.S vaccination and SARS-CoV-2 variants. Treatment given: 19 received Ad26.COV2.S at low or high dose, single or two shots; 5 received placebo; per-sample allocation not given. Day 63 following the first vaccine or placebo injection was when the samples were taken. Repertoires were generated with immunoSEQ multiplex PCR, while TCRdb's copy carries only in-frame clones and drops some. This sample yields 350,000 to 450,000 clones, of which roughly 84% are seen a single time; 3.4% belongs to the top ten. Sequenced here: peripheral blood, sampled in a trial of Ad26.COV2.S vaccine versus placebo. These receptors were collected from a person aged 18-65 years who received the Ad26.COV2.S COVID-19 vaccine or a placebo.

Concerning this clone itself: The germline gene is not matched at one end of the junction; a read error may be the cause. The chain combines TRBV7-3 with TRBJ1-1; D is unclear. The CDR3 totals 13 residues. Germline V CDR1 and CDR2: SGHTA, FQGTGA. The CDR3 protein is CASSLTRNTEAFF. Written as DNA, the CDR3 is TGTGCCAGCAGCCTAACAAGGAACACTGAAGCTTTCTTT.

This sequence joins TRBV27 and TRBJ2-3, with D uncertain. Germline V CDR1 and CDR2: MNHEY, SMNVEV (reference sequence). The CDR3 consists of 13 residues. Trimming cost V 1 base and J 7 bases, with 9 bases left between them. Written as DNA, the CDR3 is TGTGCCAGCAGTTTATGGGATCGAAATACGCAGTATTTT. The encoded protein is CASSLWDRNTQYF.

This sequence joins TRBV4-1 and TRBJ2-1; 10 bases align to TRBD1. CDR1 is MGHRA and CDR2 is YSYEKL in the germline V gene. With V trimmed by 5 bases and J by 5 bases, 3 bases remained unmatched. The CDR3 totals 14 residues. CDR3 sequence (DNA): TGCGCCAGCAGCAATGGACAGGGGGACAATGAGCAGTTCTTC. It yields the protein CASSNGQGDNEQFF.

The sample holds a few counts of this clone. The chain employs TRBV6-1 and TRBJ2-3, with D possibly matching TRBD1 (5 bases). The CDR3 is made up of 15 amino acids. Germline CDR1 MNHNS, CDR2 SASEGT. V was shortened by 2 bases and J by 3 bases, with 12 bases between the two germline ends. As DNA, the CDR3 is TGTGCCAGCAGTGAACTGGCAGGGATGACAGATACGCAGTATTTT. Encoded protein: CASSELAGMTDTQYF.

About this clone: Other DNA sequences in this sample translate to the same CDR3. The CDR3 is CASSPGQASYEQYF. Here the CDR3 DNA reads TGTGCCAGCAGCCCCGGACAGGCGTCCTACGAGCAGTACTTC. V and J are TRBV5-4 and TRBJ2-7; 7 nucleotides align to TRBD1. Germline loops: CDR1 SGHNT, CDR2 YYREEE (reference sequence). The CDR3 extends over 14 amino acids. Losses at the gene ends were 4 bases for V and 1 base for J; bases not matched to a gene: 5.

The chain uses TRBV5-4 and TRBJ2-2; TRBD1 might be the D (7 bases). Per germline, CDR1 SGHNT and CDR2 YYREEE (reference sequence). The CDR3 sequence is 16 residues long. V lost 3 bases and J lost 4, with 16 bases in between. As DNA, the CDR3 is TGTGCCAGCAGCTCTACAGGGGCGGGGATCACCGGGGAGCTGTTTTTT. Encoded protein: CASSSTGAGITGELFF.

The J gene is TRBJ2-7, the V gene TRBV5-4; 7 bases map to TRBD1. V lost 4 bases to trimming and J lost 5 bases; unmatched junction nucleotides: 6. Germline assignment: CDR1 SGHNT and CDR2 YYREEE (reference sequence). The CDR3 is 13 residues long. DNA for the CDR3: TGTGCCAGCAGCCCGGGACAGCCGGACGAGCAGTACTTC. Its translation: CASSPGQPDEQYF.

The chain joins TRBV3-1 (or the pseudogene TRBV3-2) to TRBJ2-3, with 12 bases that match TRBD1. Losses at the gene ends were 4 bases for V and 0 bases for J; bases not matched to a gene: 5. The CDR3 spans 17 residues. Germline V gene sequence: CDR1 LGHDT, CDR2 YNNKEL (reference sequence). The DNA for the CDR3 is TGTGCCAGCAGCCCCCCGGGGACAGGGGGCAGCACAGATACGCAGTATTTT. Its protein is CASSPPGTGGSTDTQYF.

This CDR3 is CASSDGTSNEKLFF. For the CDR3, the DNA is TGTGCCAGCAGTGACGGGACGTCGAATGAAAAACTGTTTTTT. V is TRBV25-1 and J is TRBJ1-4, with a possible D match to TRBD1 (5 bases). Germline V lookup: CDR1 MGHDK, CDR2 SYGVNS. Trimming cost V 3 bases and J 5 bases, with 10 bases left between them. This CDR3 region has 14 residues. Full variable domain (remainder filled in from reference TRBV25-1 and TRBJ1-4): EADIYQTPRYLVIGTGKKITLECSQTMGHDKMYWYQQDPGMELHLIHYSYGVNSTEKGDLSSESTVSRIRTEHFPLTLESARPSHTSQYLCASSDGTSNEKLFFGSGTQLSVL.

Worth noting for this clone: Different DNA sequences within this sample yield the same CDR3. The rearrangement joins TRBV19 to TRBJ1-2; TRBD1 might be the D (5 bases). This CDR3 has 13 residues. Germline CDR1 LNHDA, CDR2 SQIVND (reference sequence). Deletions cut 3 bases from V and 1 base from J, with 6 bases between. The CDR3 DNA reads TGTGCCAGTAGTATGGGGGGTAACTATGGCTACACCTTC. This gives the protein CASSMGGNYGYTF.

This chain uses TRBV9 with TRBJ1-6; 8 bases are a match to TRBD1. The germline V gene encodes CDR1 SGDLS and CDR2 YYNGEE. V dropped 3 bases and J dropped 9; count of bases not matched to a gene: 5. The CDR3 consists of 14 residues. The CDR3 is CASSAPDRGSPLHF. CDR3 nucleotides: TGTGCCAGCAGCGCTCCCGACAGGGGTTCACCCCTCCACTTT.

V is TRBV5-6 and J is TRBJ1-6; D is unclear. Trimming took 1 base from V and 0 from J, leaving 11 bases between them. CDR3 length: 17 residues. The germline gives CDR1 SGHDT, CDR2 YYEEEE. The CDR3 bases are TGTGCCAGCAGCTTGTTGAAAGAGATCTCCTATAATTCACCCCTCCACTTT. Amino acid sequence: CASSLLKEISYNSPLHF.

This chain uses TRBV3-1 (or the pseudogene TRBV3-2) with TRBJ1-5; D gene ambiguous. Germline assignment: CDR1 LGHDT and CDR2 YNNKEL (reference sequence). The length of the CDR3 is 14 residues. V shed 3 bases and J shed 1 base, with 7 bases lying between them. For the CDR3, the DNA is TGTGCCAGCAGCCAGCAGCAGAGCAATCAGCCCCAGCATTTT. This sequence encodes CASSQQQSNQPQHF.

V usage is TRBV5-1 and J usage is TRBJ1-1, with 8 bases matching TRBD1. CDR1 and CDR2 (germline): SGHRS, YFSETQ. The ends lost 5 bases at V and 0 bases at J; junction bases unmatched: 9. The CDR3 has 16 amino acids. CDR3 region: CASSQGARGMNTEAFF. The CDR3 bases are TGCGCCAGCAGTCAGGGGGCGCGAGGGATGAACACTGAAGCTTTCTTT.

The rearrangement uses TRBV7-3 and TRBJ1-1, with D perhaps matching TRBD1 (5 bases). The CDR3 runs to 11 residues. V shed 4 bases and J shed 8 bases, with 8 bases lying between them. In germline, CDR1 is SGHTA, CDR2 FQGTGA. The CDR3 coding sequence is TGTGCCAGCAGCTCCGGGACCGAAGCTTTCTTT. This codes for CASSSGTEAFF. The full variable domain, in which reference TRBV7-3 and TRBJ1-1 provide the parts outside the CDR3, is GAGVSQTPSNKVTEKGKYVELRCDPISGHTALYWYRQSLGQGPEFLIYFQGTGAADDSGLPNDRFFAVRPEGSVSTLKIQRTERGDSAVYLCASSSGTEAFFGQGTRLTVV.

The chain combines TRBV5-6 with TRBJ2-7; 10 positions agree with TRBD1. The ends lost 0 bases at V and 6 bases at J; junction bases unmatched: 9. The CDR3 is made up of 16 amino acids. Germline values: CDR1 SGHDT, CDR2 YYEEEE. CDR3: CASSLALGTGASEQYF. CDR3 nucleotides: TGTGCCAGCAGCTTGGCCCTGGGGACAGGGGCGAGCGAGCAGTACTTC.

This rearrangement joins TRBV25-1 to TRBJ1-2; D call uncertain. Trimming shortened V by 6 bases and J by 6 bases, and 14 bases separated the two germline ends. The CDR3 covers 13 residues. CDR1 is MGHDK and CDR2 is SYGVNS in the germline V gene. The CDR3 DNA reads as TGTGCCAGCAGGGACTCCGGCCGGGATGGCTACACCTTC. It codes for CASRDSGRDGYTF.

The CDR3 DNA sequence: TGTGCCAGCAGTGAATCAGGCAGGGCCACGTATAGGACCTTC. Translation: CASSESGRATYRTF. J is TRBJ1-2 and V is TRBV25-1, with D possibly matching TRBD1 (5 bases). With 1 base removed from V and 14 bases from J, the gap between germline ends came to 20 bases. Germline lookup yields CDR1 MGHDK and CDR2 SYGVNS. The CDR3 spans 14 residues.

In its sample, this clone was seen a few times. The chain is built from TRBV21-1 and TRBJ2-4. TRBV21-1 is a documented pseudogene. CDR3 length: 16 amino acids. The CDR3 sequence is CASSQYRRLAKNIQYF. For the CDR3, the DNA is TGTGCCAGCAGCCAATACAGGAGGCTAGCCAAAAACATTCAGTACTTC.

This clone was seen only once. This chain uses TRBV19 with TRBJ2-7; 8 nucleotides line up with TRBD1. Germline CDR1 is LNHDA and CDR2 is SQIVND (reference sequence). The CDR3 is 15 residues long. V trimming: 6 bases; J trimming: 0 bases; junction bases outside the gene matches: 7. The chain's CDR3 is CASRHGQGPSYEQYF. The CDR3 region has the DNA TGTGCCAGTAGGCACGGACAGGGCCCCTCCTACGAGCAGTACTTC.

The chain is built from TRBV29-1 and TRBJ1-1; no clear D gene. CDR1 and CDR2 from the germline V gene are SQVTM and ANQGSEA. The CDR3 runs 11 residues. V was cut by 3 bases and J by 3 bases, with 5 bases left in between. The CDR3 bases are TGCAGCGTTGATACGGACACTGAAGCTTTCTTT. This sequence encodes CSVDTDTEAFF. The variable domain in full, with the rest retrieved from reference TRBV29-1 and TRBJ1-1, is SAVISQKPSRDICQRGTSLTIQCQVDSQVTMMFWYRQQPGQSLTLIATANQGSEATYESGFVIDKFPISRPNLTFSTLTVSNMSPEDSSIYLCSVDTDTEAFFGQGTRLTVV.

The chain is built from TRBV7-2 and TRBJ2-7; D is unresolved. The germline gives CDR1 SGHTA, CDR2 FQGNSA. The CDR3 spans 14 residues. Trimming pared 1 base from V and 6 bases from J, leaving 13 bases between. CDR3: CASSLGGSLGEQYF. The DNA of the CDR3 is TGTGCCAGCAGCTTAGGTGGCAGCTTGGGCGAGCAGTACTTC. The variable domain in full, completed from reference TRBV7-2 and TRBJ2-7, reads GAGVSQSPSNKVTEKGKDVELRCDPISGHTALYWYRQSLGQGLEFLIYFQGNSAPDKSGLPSDRFSAERTGGSVSTLTIQRTQQEDSAVYLCASSLGGSLGEQYFGPGTRLTVT.

The chain couples TRBV28 to TRBJ2-7; TRBD2 aligns across 8 bases. Germline CDR1 reads MDHEN; CDR2 reads SYDVKM. The V segment lost 0 bases and the J segment 6 bases; nucleotides outside the gene matches: 10. The CDR3 is made up of 16 amino acids. CDR3 in amino acids: CASSLCLRGAGCEQYF. CDR3 in DNA: TGTGCCAGCAGTTTATGTTTGCGGGGGGCGGGGTGCGAGCAGTACTTC. Filled out from reference TRBV28 and TRBJ2-7, the complete variable domain reads DVKVTQSSRYLVKRTGEKVFLECVQDMDHENMFWYRQDPGLGLRLIYFSYDVKMKEKGDIPEGYSVSREKKERFSLILESASTNQTSMYLCASSLCLRGAGCEQYFGPGTRLTVT.

The chain carries TRBV6-6 and TRBJ1-1; TRBD1 is a possible D gene (5 bases). Germline-derived CDR1 and CDR2 are MNHNY and SVGAGI (reference sequence). This CDR3 is 15 amino acids long. Trimming pared 2 bases from V and 1 base from J, leaving 11 bases between. The CDR3 reads CASSYRTGENTEAFF. Here the CDR3 DNA reads TGTGCCAGCAGTTACCGTACAGGAGAGAACACTGAAGCTTTCTTT.

The chain combines TRBV7-9 with TRBJ2-7; TRBD1 agrees at 7 bases. Germline lookup yields CDR1 SEHNR and CDR2 FQNEAQ (reference sequence). V shed 2 bases and J 4 bases; nucleotides not matched to a gene: 5. The CDR3 is 14 residues long. CDR3 DNA sequence: TGTGCCAGCAGCTTACAGGGACAGAGTTACGAGCAGTACTTC. Its translation is CASSLQGQSYEQYF.

This clone was seen many times. The rearrangement links TRBV6-2 or TRBV6-3 to TRBJ2-3, with D maybe TRBD2 (7 bases). Trimming took 2 bases from V and 2 from J, leaving 8 bases between them. The CDR3 is made up of 14 amino acids. The germline CDR1 and CDR2 sequences are MNHEY and SVGEGT. CDR3 coding DNA: TGTGCCAGCAGTTACGGGGGGGCCACAGATACGCAGTATTTT. Its protein product is CASSYGGATDTQYF.

Here the CDR3 DNA reads TGTGCCAGCAGCTTTCAAGGATCCACGTATTTT. Protein product: CASSFQGSTYF. The rearrangement joins TRBV11-2 to TRBJ2-3; D remains ambiguous. Germline assignment: CDR1 SGHAT and CDR2 FQNNGV. V lost 3 bases and J lost 14, with 12 bases in between. The CDR3 extends over 11 amino acids.

This chain joins TRBV5-1 and TRBJ1-6, with D possibly being TRBD1 (6 bases). The CDR3 totals 16 residues. Deletions cut 2 bases from V and 0 bases from J, with 9 bases between. Germline V gene lookup returns CDR1 SGHRS and CDR2 YFSETQ. The CDR3 region is CASSLRGSSYNSPLHF. The CDR3 DNA sequence: TGCGCCAGCAGCTTAAGGGGGAGCTCCTATAATTCACCCCTCCACTTT.

The V and J genes are TRBV7-2 and TRBJ1-1; 7 bases line up with TRBD1. The CDR3 totals 15 residues. In germline, CDR1 is SGHTA, CDR2 FQGNSA. V lost 6 bases, J lost 0 bases, and 7 bases stayed unmatched. The CDR3 DNA reads TGTGCCAGCAGTACGGGACAGTCTATGAACACTGAAGCTTTCTTT. As protein: CASSTGQSMNTEAFF.

In this sample, this clone turned up once. The chain has TRBV4-2 and TRBJ1-5, with 11 bases identical to TRBD1. The CDR3 is 16 amino acids. Trimming cost V 0 bases and J 5 bases; bases outside gene matches: 3. Germline-derived CDR1 and CDR2 are LGHNA and YNFKEQ. In DNA form, the CDR3 reads TGTGCCAGCAGCCAAGAGGGACAGGGGGTTCATCAGCCCCAGCATTTT. Translation: CASSQEGQGVHQPQHF.

The genes are TRBV9 and TRBJ1-2, with 9 positions matching TRBD1. CDR1 and CDR2 (germline): SGDLS, YYNGEE. Trimming at V came to 3 bases and at J to 6 bases, leaving 6 bases not matched to a gene. The CDR3 has 14 residues. CDR3 protein: CASSGGQGYDGYTF. The CDR3 DNA reads TGTGCCAGCAGCGGTGGACAGGGGTACGATGGCTACACCTTC.

V usage is TRBV6-5 and J usage is TRBJ2-2; 13 bases align to TRBD2. CDR3 length: 15 residues. The V gene's germline CDR1 is MNHEY and CDR2 SVGAGI. Losses at the gene ends were 5 bases for V and 4 bases for J; bases not matched to a gene: 1. The chain's CDR3 is CASSTSGGVTGELFF. CDR3 coding DNA: TGTGCCAGCAGTACTAGCGGGGGGGTCACCGGGGAGCTGTTTTTT.